The 11 T cell receptor beta chains presented below share a single source sample, sequenced in a study of control samples from healthy donors and cancer patients. Only in-frame clones appear in the TCRdb table, and some are missing; sequencing was by immunoSEQ multiplex PCR. The data show 45,000 to 55,000 clones, with roughly 95% seen just once and approximately 2.4% held by the top ten. Sequenced input: blood. Source of these receptors: a man aged 25 to 45 in good health.

V usage is TRBV3-1 (or the pseudogene TRBV3-2) and J usage is TRBJ2-3; 8 bases map to TRBD2. This CDR3 is built from 16 residues. The V and J ends lost 0 bases and 6 bases, in that order; junction bases with no gene match: 8. Germline V lookup: CDR1 LGHDT, CDR2 YNNKEL (reference sequence). CDR3 DNA: TGTGCCAGCAGCCAAGATCCCCCTCGACTAGCGGATACGCAGTATTTT. Translation: CASSQDPPRLADTQYF.

This chain uses TRBV5-1 with TRBJ1-2; D not certain. The CDR3 covers 12 residues. Germline V gives CDR1 SGHRS, CDR2 YFSETQ. Between the trimmed V and J ends, which lost 5 bases and 6 bases, there was a span of 11 bases. CDR3 amino acids: CASRSGFDGYTF. CDR3 sequence (DNA): TGCGCCAGCAGATCCGGGTTCGATGGCTACACCTTC.

The chain links TRBV9 to TRBJ1-1; D is undetermined. Germline-derived CDR1 and CDR2 are SGDLS and YYNGEE. The ends were cut back, 0 bases at V and 6 bases at J, with 9 bases in the middle. This CDR3 comprises 13 residues. The CDR3 sequence: CASSVVTAAEAFF. CDR3 coding DNA: TGTGCCAGCAGCGTAGTAACCGCGGCTGAAGCTTTCTTT.

The gene calls are TRBV29-1 and TRBJ1-2; D uncertain. Trimming shortened V by 4 bases and J by 3 bases, and 12 bases separated the two germline ends. In germline, CDR1 is SQVTM, CDR2 ANQGSEA. The CDR3 runs to 13 residues. CDR3 region: CSVVGSRDYGYTF. In nucleotides, the CDR3 is TGCAGCGTTGTCGGCAGTCGGGACTATGGCTACACCTTC.

The chain links TRBV5-4 to TRBJ2-1, with 9 bases lining up with TRBD2. Germline values: CDR1 SGHNT, CDR2 YYREEE (reference sequence). The length of the CDR3 is 15 residues. V dropped 1 base and J dropped 4; count of bases not matched to a gene: 3. The CDR3 reads CASSLTLAGYNEQFF. DNA for the CDR3: TGTGCCAGCAGCTTGACGCTAGCGGGGTACAATGAGCAGTTCTTC.

The CDR3 protein is CASRHIPAGSGKLFF. The CDR3, as DNA: TGTGCCAGCAGACACATCCCGGCAGGCTCGGGAAAACTGTTTTTT. V gene TRBV6-5 combines with J gene TRBJ1-4; D remains unclear. Between the trimmed V and J ends, which lost 6 bases and 10 bases, there was a span of 21 bases. The CDR3 runs to 15 residues. CDR1 MNHEY and CDR2 SVGAGI come from the germline V gene.

This clone was recorded once. J is TRBJ1-6 and V is TRBV6-5; a possible D gene is TRBD1 (6 bases). The ends were cut back, 10 bases at V and 6 bases at J, with 13 bases in the middle. This CDR3 has 13 residues. Germline assignment: CDR1 MNHEY and CDR2 SVGAGI. DNA of the CDR3: TGTGCCACCAACGGCAGGGGTAATTCACCCCTCCACTTT. Its protein is CATNGRGNSPLHF.

This chain connects TRBV7-3 to TRBJ2-3, with unresolved D. CDR3 length: 13 residues. Looked up from germline, CDR1 is SGHTA and CDR2 is FQGTGA. The germline V and J ends were trimmed by 5 bases and 2 bases, with 8 bases remaining between them. In nucleotides, the CDR3 is TGTGCCAGCAGCCTTACAAACACAGATACGCAGTATTTT. It is translated as CASSLTNTDTQYF.

The chain employs TRBV27 and TRBJ1-1; no reliable D call. The germline V gene encodes CDR1 MNHEY and CDR2 SMNVEV (reference sequence). The germline V and J ends were trimmed by 6 bases and 5 bases, with 13 bases remaining between them. CDR3 size: 13 residues. CDR3: CASSSGLGTEAFF. The DNA for the CDR3 is TGTGCCAGCAGCTCGGGCCTGGGGACTGAAGCTTTCTTT.

The chain joins TRBV5-1 to TRBJ2-1, with TRBD2 matching 8 bases. Per the germline V gene, CDR1 is SGHRS and CDR2 is YFSETQ. The CDR3 has 15 residues. Trimming at V came to 4 bases and at J to 8 bases, leaving 11 bases not matched to a gene. CDR3 sequence reads: CASSRSGIGVDEQFF. DNA of the CDR3: TGCGCCAGCAGCCGTAGCGGGATAGGAGTGGATGAGCAGTTCTTC.

DNA of the CDR3: TGTGCCAGCAGCGAACCGCGGGGGGTGGACACCGGGGAGCTGTTTTTT. This translates into CASSEPRGVDTGELFF. The chain carries TRBV7-9 and TRBJ2-2, with 8 bases identical to TRBD2. V lost 5 bases to trimming and J lost 3 bases; unmatched junction nucleotides: 8. CDR3 length: 16 residues. Per germline, CDR1 SEHNR and CDR2 FQNEAQ (reference sequence).